These 24 T cell receptor beta chains share one sample of origin, sequenced in a study of PD-L1 blockade in urothelial cancer. Some clones are missing from TCRdb's copy, which holds only in-frame ones; the method was immunoSEQ multiplex PCR. The sample contains tens of thousands of clones, more than 75% of which appear only once. The time point is: pretreatment peripheral blood. Sequenced material: PBMCs, taken around atezolizumab (anti-PD-L1) treatment. The receptors stem from a man aged 55 to 70 with urothelial cancer.

This clone was found a few times. The chain carries TRBV6-6 and TRBJ1-5; tentatively, D is TRBD1 (6 bases). This CDR3 contains 13 residues. V shed 11 bases and J shed 5 bases, with 16 bases lying between them. Germline-derived CDR1 and CDR2 are MNHNY and SVGAGI (reference sequence). The CDR3 is CAVLQGLDQPQHF. In DNA, the CDR3 is TGTGCCGTCCTACAGGGTTTGGATCAGCCCCAGCATTTT.

The chain uses TRBV6-1 and TRBJ1-1, with D possibly being TRBD1 (6 bases). The CDR3 extends over 11 amino acids. Germline CDR1 MNHNS, CDR2 SASEGT. V was trimmed by 7 bases and J by 10 bases, leaving 13 bases between them. The CDR3 bases are TGTGCCAGCACGTTCAGGACAGCAGCTTTCTTT. Its protein product is CASTFRTAAFF.

This clone has a handful of counts. The chain has TRBV11-1 and TRBJ1-1, with D maybe TRBD1 (6 bases). V lost 5 bases and J 0 bases, leaving 13 bases between the germline ends. The CDR3 is 15 amino acids. Germline loops: CDR1 SGHAT, CDR2 FQDESV (reference sequence). The CDR3 nucleotides read TGTGCCAGCAGCATGGACAGTCGCATGAACACTGAAGCTTTCTTT. Translated, it gives CASSMDSRMNTEAFF.

This chain uses TRBV5-1 with TRBJ2-7; D may be TRBD2 (6 bases). Trimming pared 0 bases from V and 6 bases from J, leaving 13 bases between. The CDR3 spans 14 residues. CDR1 SGHRS and CDR2 YFSETQ come from the germline V gene. Written as DNA, the CDR3 is TGCGCCAGCAGCTTGGCGGGTAGCGGAGGCGAGCAGTACTTC. It translates to CASSLAGSGGEQYF.

The V gene is TRBV5-4, the J gene TRBJ2-3; D not certain. The ends were cut back, 7 bases at V and 5 bases at J, with 8 bases in the middle. This CDR3 contains 11 residues. Per the germline V gene, CDR1 is SGHNT and CDR2 is YYREEE (reference sequence). The CDR3 coding sequence is TGTGCCAGCTCCTACTTAGATACGCAGTATTTT. It yields the protein CASSYLDTQYF. Full variable domain (rest looked up from reference TRBV5-4 and TRBJ2-3): ETGVTQSPTHLIKTRGQQVTLRCSSQSGHNTVSWYQQALGQGPQFIFQYYREEENGRGNFPPRFSGLQFPNYSSELNVNALELDDSALYLCASSYLDTQYFGPGTRLTVL.

The CDR3: CASSPPSRLAGDRTYEQYF. The CDR3 DNA is TGTGCCAGCAGCCCCCCCAGTAGGCTAGCGGGGGACAGAACCTACGAGCAGTACTTC. The chain is built from TRBV7-9 and TRBJ2-7, with 10 nucleotides matching TRBD2. The germline V gene encodes CDR1 SEHNR and CDR2 FQNEAQ (reference sequence). The CDR3 is 19 residues long. The junction had 18 bases not matched to a gene; V was cut back by 5 bases and J by 2 bases.

This clone occurred a few times. This chain links TRBV11-2 with TRBJ1-6; D may be TRBD1 (5 bases). Trimming removed 2 bases at V and 7 bases at J, with 9 bases between. CDR3 length: 14 amino acids. The V gene's germline CDR1 is SGHAT and CDR2 FQNNGV. The DNA of the CDR3 is TGTGCCAGCAGCTTACAGGGTGACAATTCACCCCTCCACTTT. Protein: CASSLQGDNSPLHF.

V is TRBV30 and J is TRBJ1-3; TRBD1 aligns across 7 bases. V lost 3 bases, J lost 0 bases, and 11 bases stayed unmatched. The germline CDR1 and CDR2 sequences are GTSNPN and SVGIG (reference sequence). The CDR3 totals 17 residues. The DNA for the CDR3 is TGTGCCTGGAGCGTAACACCAGGGGGATACTCTGGAAACACCATATATTTT. It specifies CAWSVTPGGYSGNTIYF.

This clone has more than one count but fewer than ten. The rearrangement joins TRBV21-1 to TRBJ1-6; the table gives TRBD1 as D, unverified against the DNA. TRBV21-1 constitutes a pseudogene. CDR3 size: 18 residues. CDR3 residues: CASSKVVHSCSYNSPLHF. The CDR3 nucleotides are TGTGCCAGCAGCAAAGTTGTTCACAGTTGTTCCTATAATTCACCCCTCCACTTT.

This rearrangement joins TRBV7-6 to TRBJ2-3; 9 nucleotides align to TRBD2. The germline V gene encodes CDR1 SGHVS and CDR2 FNYEAQ. Trimming removed 5 bases from V and 4 bases from J; junction bases left unmatched: 19. The CDR3 has 19 amino acids. CDR3 nucleotides: TGTGCCAGCAGCCAGCGGTTGCGGGGGGGAATTTATCTCTCAGATACGCAGTATTTT. Residues: CASSQRLRGGIYLSDTQYF.

This chain links TRBV7-2 with TRBJ1-2; perhaps TRBD1 as D (5 bases). V lost 5 bases to trimming and J lost 3 bases, with 19 bases between them. CDR1 and CDR2 from the germline V gene are SGHTA and FQGNSA. The CDR3 is 16 amino acids. The chain's CDR3 is CASSPQPPTGDYGYTF. CDR3 sequence (DNA): TGTGCCAGCAGCCCGCAGCCCCCTACAGGCGACTATGGCTACACCTTC.

The rearrangement links TRBV5-1 to TRBJ1-1, with TRBD1 identical over 7 bases. Germline CDR1 reads SGHRS; CDR2 reads YFSETQ. The CDR3 runs 15 residues. The J segment lost 1 base and the V segment lost 4 bases, leaving 7 bases of the junction unmatched. The CDR3 protein is CASSILTGENTEAFF. The CDR3 nucleotides read TGCGCCAGCAGCATATTAACAGGGGAGAACACTGAAGCTTTCTTT. The full variable domain, its missing parts supplied by reference TRBV5-1 and TRBJ1-1, is KAGVTQTPRYLIKTRGQQVTLSCSPISGHRSVSWYQQTPGQGLQFLFEYFSETQRNKGNFPGRFSGRQFSNSRSEMNVSTLELGDSALYLCASSILTGENTEAFFGQGTRLTVV.

This chain uses TRBV6-1 with TRBJ2-5; 9 nucleotides match TRBD2. With the DNA end fitting TRBJ2-7 better, the J assignment may be wrong. Germline-derived CDR1 and CDR2 are MNHNS and SASEGT. CDR3 length: 13 residues. The CDR3 sequence is CASRTSGPYEQYF. The CDR3 coding sequence is TGTGCCAGCAGGACTAGCGGTCCCTACGAGCAGTACTTC.

This sequence joins TRBV19 and TRBJ1-4; the match to TRBD1 covers 7 bases. The CDR3 runs to 14 residues. The germline CDR1 and CDR2 sequences are LNHDA and SQIVND (reference sequence). J gave up 4 bases and V 6 bases, and 5 bases lay outside the gene matches. This CDR3 is CASRFRQGNEKLFF. CDR3 coding DNA: TGTGCCAGTAGATTCCGACAGGGTAATGAAAAACTGTTTTTT.

The chain is built from TRBV5-4 and TRBJ1-6, with a tentative D call TRBD1 (6 bases). V was cut by 0 bases and J by 0 bases, with 10 bases left in between. CDR3 length equals 17 residues. Germline V gives CDR1 SGHNT, CDR2 YYREEE (reference sequence). The CDR3 protein is CASSLDRASSYNSPLHF. The CDR3 DNA reads as TGTGCCAGCAGCTTGGACAGGGCGAGCTCCTATAATTCACCCCTCCACTTT.

The chain uses TRBV7-8 and TRBJ1-1; 7 bases agree with TRBD1. V shed 2 bases and J 1 base; nucleotides not matched to a gene: 7. CDR3 length: 16 amino acids. From germline, CDR1 is SGHVS and CDR2 FQNEAQ. The CDR3 coding sequence is TGTGCCAGCAGCTTACTTGTGGGACAGCCGAACACTGAAGCTTTCTTT. Its translation: CASSLLVGQPNTEAFF.

The rearrangement uses TRBV19 and TRBJ1-1; a weak D match, TRBD1 (5 bases). Germline lookup yields CDR1 LNHDA and CDR2 SQIVND (reference sequence). V was pared by 5 bases and J by 3 bases, with 16 bases between. The CDR3 runs 15 residues. The CDR3 DNA is TGTGCCAGTAGTCCACAGGTGCTGGGTTACACTGAAGCTTTCTTT. It codes for CASSPQVLGYTEAFF.

The rearrangement uses TRBV28 and TRBJ2-1, with 7 bases aligning to TRBD2. CDR1 MDHEN and CDR2 SYDVKM come from the germline V gene. The V segment lost 8 bases and the J segment 11 bases; nucleotides outside the gene matches: 12. The CDR3 covers 13 residues. The CDR3 nucleotides read TGTGCCAGCGTTATAGCGGGTGTAAGTAAGCAGTTCTTC. Residues: CASVIAGVSKQFF. Complete variable domain (other parts from reference TRBV28 and TRBJ2-1): DVKVTQSSRYLVKRTGEKVFLECVQDMDHENMFWYRQDPGLGLRLIYFSYDVKMKEKGDIPEGYSVSREKKERFSLILESASTNQTSMYLCASVIAGVSKQFFGPGTRLTVL.

The chain couples TRBV7-2 to TRBJ1-2; 8 bases are shared with TRBD1. The CDR3 has 14 residues. Germline CDR1 and CDR2: SGHTA and FQGNSA. Germline trimming cut 5 bases from V and 7 bases from J; bases unmatched to any gene: 9. In nucleotides, the CDR3 is TGTGCCAGCAGCGCCCGACAGGGGCGGGGTGGCTACACCTTC. It is translated as CASSARQGRGGYTF.

CDR3 in amino acids: CASILGTGFQPQHF. The CDR3 nucleotides are TGCGCCAGCATCCTCGGGACAGGGTTCCAGCCCCAGCATTTT. This chain connects TRBV10-1 to TRBJ1-5, with 9 bases that match TRBD1. From germline, CDR1 is WNHNN and CDR2 SYGVQD (reference sequence). This CDR3 is built from 14 residues. V was pared by 7 bases and J by 7 bases, with 8 bases of the junction left unmatched.

This clone was observed once. The chain joins TRBV7-9 to TRBJ2-7; TRBD2 matches at 7 bases. V lost 5 bases, J lost 7 bases, and 17 bases stayed unmatched. In germline, CDR1 is SEHNR, CDR2 FQNEAQ (reference sequence). The CDR3 contains 16 residues. CDR3 in amino acids: CASSPSERGLGWEQYF. CDR3 nucleotide sequence: TGTGCCAGCAGCCCCTCGGAGCGGGGCCTAGGATGGGAGCAGTACTTC.

The chain employs TRBV28 and TRBJ1-3; D remains ambiguous. CDR3 size: 15 residues. Trimming removed 3 bases from V and 3 bases from J, with 12 bases in between. The germline V gene has CDR1 MDHEN and CDR2 SYDVKM. The CDR3 is CASSLGSGGGNTIYF. The CDR3 DNA follows: TGTGCCAGCAGTTTGGGTAGCGGCGGTGGAAACACCATATATTTT.

This chain joins TRBV10-1 and TRBJ1-5, with unresolved D. This CDR3 has 13 amino acids. Per the germline V gene, CDR1 is WNHNN and CDR2 is SYGVQD (reference sequence). Trimming left V 3 bases short and J 5 bases short, with 8 bases between. The CDR3 loop is CASSEAGYQPQHF. CDR3 bases: TGCGCCAGCAGTGAAGCGGGCTATCAGCCCCAGCATTTT.

This chain uses TRBV5-1 with TRBJ2-3; D might be TRBD2 (6 bases). Between the trimmed V and J ends, which lost 3 bases and 3 bases, there was a span of 20 bases. This CDR3 has 17 amino acids. Germline assignment: CDR1 SGHRS and CDR2 YFSETQ. The CDR3 spells CASSSGPGDSSTDTQYF. In nucleotides, the CDR3 is TGCGCCAGCAGCTCGGGGCCGGGGGACTCCTCTACAGATACGCAGTATTTT.